This entry concerns a single T cell receptor beta chain. The sample belongs to a study of blood T cell repertoires in COVID-19. Looking at the study overall: Acute and convalescent COVID-19 samples came from the United States, Italy and Spain. The cDNA or gDNA used as material had been derived from T cells, B-cell-depleted T cells, or PBMCs.

In the authors' methods: The assay estimated nucleated cells by amplifying reference gene primers. Libraries were prepared by immunoSEQ multiplex PCR; TCRdb keeps only in-frame clonotypes and omits some of them. That table is the source of V, J and clone size, and D and trimming were worked out from the DNA. Among some 120,000 clones listed, approximately 81% were seen once. The CDR3 consists of 14 residues. Germline-derived CDR1 and CDR2 are SGHDT and YYEEEE. Trimming took off 4 bases at V and 3 bases at J, with 11 bases between the two ends. The V call is TRBV5-6, the J call TRBJ1-5, with a weak D call TRBD1 (5 bases). The source material was peripheral blood. The clonotype comes from a woman in her thirties who had recovered from COVID-19. The CDR3 sequence is CASSGGGVNQPQHF. The CDR3 nucleotides read TGTGCCAGCAGCGGCGGGGGAGTCAATCAGCCCCAGCATTTT. The whole variable domain, filled in from reference TRBV5-6 and TRBJ1-5, reads DAGVTQSPTHLIKTRGQQVTLRCSPKSGHDTVSWYQQALGQGPQFIFQYYEEEERQRGNFPDRFSGHQFPNYSSELNVNALLLGDSALYLCASSGGGVNQPQHFGDGTRLSIL.